These 18 T cell receptor beta chains came from one sample sequenced in a study of T cell responses to AZD1222 COVID-19 vaccine. Assay: immunoSEQ multiplex PCR; the TCRdb copy retains only in-frame clones and omits some. In the table there are roughly 180,000 clones, approximately 90% of which are singletons. Specimen: peripheral blood, collected 28 days after the second AZD1222 dose. Receptor source: an adult who received the AZD1222 COVID-19 vaccine.

This rearrangement joins TRBV6-1 to TRBJ2-3; D uncertain. Trimming left V 1 base short and J 7 bases short, with 9 bases between. Germline V gives CDR1 MNHNS, CDR2 SASEGT. The CDR3 has 13 residues. In DNA, the CDR3 is TGTGCCAGCAGTGAAGACGCTGGATATACGCAGTATTTT. Translated: CASSEDAGYTQYF.

The chain recombines TRBV5-1 with TRBJ1-2; D is ambiguous. Trimming took 4 bases from V and 4 from J, leaving 20 bases between them. CDR3 length: 16 amino acids. Germline CDR1 and CDR2: SGHRS and YFSETQ. The DNA for the CDR3 is TGCGCCAGCAGCCAAATGCGGCCCCTTCACGCCTATGGCTACACCTTC. Translation gives CASSQMRPLHAYGYTF.

The rearrangement uses TRBV30 and TRBJ2-1; perhaps TRBD2 as D (5 bases). The CDR3 consists of 11 residues. Germline CDR1 is GTSNPN and CDR2 is SVGIG (reference sequence). V was cut by 7 bases and J by 7 bases, with 11 bases left in between. CDR3 sequence reads: CALYRGNEQFF. CDR3 nucleotide sequence: TGTGCCTTATACAGAGGGAATGAGCAGTTCTTC.

V gene TRBV19 combines with J gene TRBJ1-1; D not certain. Germline V CDR1 and CDR2: LNHDA, SQIVND (reference sequence). Trimming cost V 4 bases and J 1 base, with 10 bases left between them. The CDR3 runs 14 residues. The CDR3 is CASSKGITNTEAFF. The CDR3 coding sequence is TGTGCCAGTAGTAAAGGGATAACGAACACTGAAGCTTTCTTT.

This rearrangement joins TRBV9 to TRBJ1-5; D remains unclear. Germline V lookup: CDR1 SGDLS, CDR2 YYNGEE. Trimming took off 0 bases at V and 3 bases at J, with 4 bases between the two ends. The CDR3 is 13 residues long. The CDR3 region is CASSVGSNQPQHF. In DNA form, the CDR3 reads TGTGCCAGCAGCGTAGGGTCCAATCAGCCCCAGCATTTT.

The chain carries TRBV19 and TRBJ2-1; D gene uncertain. V lost 4 bases and J lost 9, with 7 bases in between. CDR1 is LNHDA and CDR2 is SQIVND in the germline V gene (reference sequence). CDR3 length: 11 amino acids. This CDR3 is CASSTESEQFF. In DNA, the CDR3 is TGTGCCAGTAGTACGGAGAGTGAGCAGTTCTTC.

The chain employs TRBV6-5 and TRBJ2-5, with 9 bases identical to TRBD1. V was pared by 5 bases and J by 5 bases, with 6 bases of the junction left unmatched. There are 14 residues in the CDR3. In germline, CDR1 is MNHEY, CDR2 SVGAGI. The CDR3 nucleotides are TGTGCCAGCAGTCGCCGGACAGGGGTTGAGACCCAGTACTTC. Translating gives CASSRRTGVETQYF.

This sequence joins TRBV6-5 and TRBJ2-7, with TRBD2 identical over 9 bases. Losses at the gene ends were 5 bases for V and 4 bases for J; bases not matched to a gene: 3. The germline gives CDR1 MNHEY, CDR2 SVGAGI. There are 13 residues in the CDR3. DNA of the CDR3: TGTGCCAGCAGTAAGACTAGCGGTTACGAGCAGTACTTC. As protein: CASSKTSGYEQYF.

This clone was seen once. The chain combines TRBV7-8 with TRBJ1-4, with 7 positions matching TRBD1. V gave up 2 bases and J gave up 4 bases; unmatched junction bases: 4. Looked up from germline, CDR1 is SGHVS and CDR2 is FQNEAQ. This CDR3 has 15 residues. DNA for the CDR3: TGTGCCAGCAGCTTACTGGCAGGGGGTAATGAAAAACTGTTTTTT. As protein: CASSLLAGGNEKLFF.

This chain connects TRBV6-5 to TRBJ1-1, with unresolved D. Germline values: CDR1 MNHEY, CDR2 SVGAGI. V was cut by 7 bases and J by 0 bases, with 9 bases left in between. The CDR3 is 13 residues long. The CDR3: CASMARVNTEAFF. The CDR3 nucleotides are TGTGCCAGCATGGCGAGGGTGAACACTGAAGCTTTCTTT.

The J gene is TRBJ1-2, the V gene TRBV2, with 9 bases that match TRBD1. The V and J ends lost 3 bases and 5 bases, in that order; junction bases with no gene match: 4. The CDR3 extends over 14 amino acids. The germline CDR1 and CDR2 sequences are SNHLY and FYNNEI. Here the CDR3 DNA reads TGTGCCAGCAGTGATGGGACAGGGCCTTATGGCTACACCTTC. Its translation: CASSDGTGPYGYTF.

The chain joins TRBV28 to TRBJ1-5; TRBD1 is a possible D gene (5 bases). Trimming took 1 base from V and 5 from J, leaving 9 bases between them. The germline gives CDR1 MDHEN, CDR2 SYDVKM. There are 14 residues in the CDR3. CDR3 bases: TGTGCCAGCAGTTTATCTGGGACTCATCAGCCCCAGCATTTT. Translated: CASSLSGTHQPQHF.

This rearrangement joins TRBV5-1 to TRBJ2-7; the D is unclear. Germline CDR1 is SGHRS and CDR2 is YFSETQ. The V and J ends lost 2 bases and 5 bases respectively, with 26 bases between them. The CDR3 runs to 18 residues. The CDR3 spells CASSFDPPAVISQDEQYF. The CDR3 coding sequence is TGCGCCAGCAGCTTTGACCCCCCGGCGGTAATATCCCAGGACGAGCAGTACTTC.

The J gene is TRBJ1-2, the V gene TRBV19; D is undetermined. This CDR3 has 13 amino acids. Germline assignment: CDR1 LNHDA and CDR2 SQIVND (reference sequence). V was cut by 3 bases and J by 4 bases, with 9 bases left in between. CDR3 sequence (DNA): TGTGCCAGTAGTATGACGCGTGGCTATGGCTACACCTTC. It translates to CASSMTRGYGYTF.

V gene TRBV3-1 (or the pseudogene TRBV3-2) combines with J gene TRBJ2-1; D is unclear. Trimming stripped 0 bases from V and 3 bases from J, with 12 bases between. This CDR3 region has 16 residues. Germline V lookup: CDR1 LGHDT, CDR2 YNNKEL (reference sequence). The CDR3 reads CASSQEGRTIYNEQFF. DNA of the CDR3: TGTGCCAGCAGCCAAGAGGGCCGAACCATCTACAATGAGCAGTTCTTC.

V is TRBV28 and J is TRBJ1-4; D possibly corresponds to TRBD1 (6 bases). V shed 8 bases and J shed 8 bases, with 18 bases lying between them. The length of the CDR3 is 14 residues. CDR1 MDHEN and CDR2 SYDVKM come from the germline V gene. CDR3 nucleotides: TGTGCCAGCGGCTTCCCGGGAGGGGGAGAAAAACTGTTTTTT. It is translated as CASGFPGGGEKLFF.

This rearrangement joins TRBV5-1 to TRBJ2-1; 9 bases are a match to TRBD2. V gave up 4 bases and J gave up 5 bases; unmatched junction bases: 7. Germline CDR1 and CDR2: SGHRS and YFSETQ. The CDR3 loop spans 15 amino acids. The CDR3: CASSLSGSVNNEQFF. The CDR3 region has the DNA TGCGCCAGCAGCCTTAGCGGGAGTGTCAACAATGAGCAGTTCTTC.

The chain carries TRBV23-1 and TRBJ1-6; TRBD1 might be the D (5 bases). TRBV23-1 is known as an ORF, though its function is uncertain. Trimming took 0 bases from V and 2 from J, leaving 14 bases between them. The CDR3 spans 18 residues. DNA for the CDR3: TGCGCCAGCAGTCAATCGGGGACCGACGACCCCTATAATTCACCCCTCCACTTT. It codes for CASSQSGTDDPYNSPLHF.